The 20 T cell receptor beta chains listed next were all sequenced from one sample in a study of blood T cell repertoires in COVID-19. TCRdb's table, derived via immunoSEQ multiplex PCR, lists solely in-frame clones and lacks some. The data show 200,000 to 250,000 clones, over 75% seen once. Sequencing input: PBMCs or T cells enriched from blood (not recorded which). The source is a woman aged 45-60 years with acute COVID-19.

This chain joins TRBV4-3 and TRBJ1-5; tentative D call: TRBD1 (6 bases). Germline V gene lookup returns CDR1 LGHNA and CDR2 YSLEER. The V end was cut by 0 bases, the J end by 2 bases, with 11 bases between. CDR3 length: 16 residues. Here the CDR3 reads CASSQDGGAGNQPQHF. CDR3 DNA sequence: TGCGCCAGCAGCCAAGATGGGGGCGCCGGCAATCAGCCCCAGCATTTT.

The chain uses TRBV7-9 and TRBJ1-1; D is unresolved. CDR1 and CDR2 (germline): SEHNR, FQNEAQ (reference sequence). V was cut by 1 base and J by 6 bases, with 6 bases left in between. This CDR3 has 12 residues. Here the CDR3 DNA reads TGTGCCAGCAGCTTAGGACTCCCTGAAGCTTTCTTT. This gives the protein CASSLGLPEAFF.

About this clone: This sample also contains other DNA sequences that code for the same CDR3. The CDR3 sequence is CASSPGTSGGAYNEQFF. In nucleotides, the CDR3 is TGCGCCAGCAGCCCGGGGACTAGCGGGGGGGCCTACAATGAGCAGTTCTTC. This chain connects TRBV5-1 to TRBJ2-1; 16 nucleotides agree with TRBD2. The length of the CDR3 is 17 residues. V lost 4 bases and J lost 2; bases outside the gene matches: 3. Germline CDR1 and CDR2: SGHRS and YFSETQ.

The V gene is TRBV10-1, the J gene TRBJ2-1, with 7 bases that match TRBD1. The CDR3 extends over 13 amino acids. The germline V gene encodes CDR1 WNHNN and CDR2 SYGVQD (reference sequence). J gave up 8 bases and V 5 bases, and 6 bases lay outside the gene matches. The DNA for the CDR3 is TGCGCCAGCAGTTACAGGGGAAGGCATGAGCAGTTCTTC. It yields the protein CASSYRGRHEQFF.

This CDR3 reads CASSSTGAGNTIYF. The DNA for the CDR3 is TGCGCCAGCAGCTCCACAGGGGCTGGAAACACCATATATTTT. The gene calls are TRBV5-1 and TRBJ1-3; 7 nucleotides agree with TRBD1. This CDR3 comprises 14 residues. V lost 3 bases to trimming and J lost 2 bases; unmatched junction nucleotides: 2. CDR1 and CDR2 from the germline V gene are SGHRS and YFSETQ.

This clone was counted once. The chain recombines TRBV7-9 with TRBJ2-7, with a possible D match to TRBD2 (6 bases). CDR3 length: 13 amino acids. In germline, CDR1 is SEHNR, CDR2 FQNEAQ (reference sequence). Trimming left V 5 bases short and J 3 bases short, with 11 bases between. The CDR3 here is CASSPTEGYEQYF. CDR3 DNA sequence: TGTGCCAGCAGCCCGACGGAGGGCTACGAGCAGTACTTC.

This rearrangement joins TRBV27 to TRBJ1-6; D gene ambiguous. With 8 bases removed from V and 8 bases from J, the gap between germline ends came to 10 bases. The length of the CDR3 is 12 residues. CDR1 and CDR2 (germline): MNHEY, SMNVEV (reference sequence). The CDR3 bases are TGTGCCAGCGGCCTCTGGTATTCACCCCTCCACTTT. Translation: CASGLWYSPLHF.

V usage is TRBV6-5 and J usage is TRBJ2-7; 8 bases are a match to TRBD2. The V gene's germline CDR1 is MNHEY and CDR2 SVGAGI. The length of the CDR3 is 15 residues. The junction had 4 bases not matched to a gene; V was cut back by 0 bases and J by 3 bases. CDR3 nucleotide sequence: TGTGCCAGCAGTTACTCCTTAGCGGGGTTCTACGAGCAGTACTTC. Residues: CASSYSLAGFYEQYF.

The chain uses TRBV7-9 and TRBJ2-1; no clear D gene. V shed 8 bases and J shed 3 bases, with 5 bases lying between them. The CDR3 sequence is 11 residues long. The germline gives CDR1 SEHNR, CDR2 FQNEAQ (reference sequence). The CDR3 reads CASQNYNEQFF. Written as DNA, the CDR3 is TGTGCCAGCCAGAACTACAATGAGCAGTTCTTC.

About this clone itself: Other DNA sequences within the sample encode an identical CDR3. The rearrangement links TRBV30 to TRBJ1-1; D is unclear. This CDR3 has 12 amino acids. Per germline, CDR1 GTSNPN and CDR2 SVGIG (reference sequence). Trimming removed 4 bases from V and 1 base from J, with 7 bases in between. CDR3 residues: CAWKAGNTEAFF. In nucleotides, the CDR3 is TGTGCCTGGAAGGCGGGGAACACTGAAGCTTTCTTT.

The chain couples TRBV7-9 to TRBJ2-5; the match to TRBD1 covers 7 bases. V was pared by 3 bases and J by 2 bases, with 12 bases of the junction left unmatched. Per the germline V gene, CDR1 is SEHNR and CDR2 is FQNEAQ (reference sequence). The CDR3 runs to 17 residues. Written as DNA, the CDR3 is TGTGCCAGCAGCTTGGTTACCGGGACAGTGTATCAAGAGACCCAGTACTTC. The encoded protein is CASSLVTGTVYQETQYF.

Note on this clone: The sample carries other DNA sequences with the same CDR3. The chain uses TRBV7-6 and TRBJ2-7, with 9 bases that match TRBD1. This CDR3 region has 14 residues. V shed 1 base and J 4 bases; nucleotides not matched to a gene: 2. Per the germline V gene, CDR1 is SGHVS and CDR2 is FNYEAQ. CDR3 nucleotide sequence: TGTGCCAGCAGCTTAGAGGGACAGGGTTACGAGCAGTACTTC. It specifies CASSLEGQGYEQYF.

This rearrangement joins TRBV7-2 to TRBJ1-1; a possible D gene is TRBD1 (5 bases). Germline CDR1 SGHTA, CDR2 FQGNSA. There are 15 residues in the CDR3. V was shortened by 4 bases and J by 6 bases, with 18 bases between the two germline ends. The CDR3 sequence: CASSSPGGTGAEAFF. The CDR3 bases are TGTGCCAGCAGCTCCCCTGGGGGGACGGGTGCTGAAGCTTTCTTT. Full variable domain (missing parts from reference TRBV7-2 and TRBJ1-1): GAGVSQSPSNKVTEKGKDVELRCDPISGHTALYWYRQSLGQGLEFLIYFQGNSAPDKSGLPSDRFSAERTGGSVSTLTIQRTQQEDSAVYLCASSSPGGTGAEAFFGQGTRLTVV.

This clone was detected a few times. This chain connects TRBV7-2 to TRBJ2-1; 9 bases map to TRBD2. This CDR3 spans 18 amino acids. V shed 5 bases and J 5 bases; nucleotides not matched to a gene: 16. CDR1 SGHTA and CDR2 FQGNSA come from the germline V gene. The chain's CDR3 is CASSHRSSGGLGNNEQFF. As DNA, the CDR3 is TGTGCCAGCAGCCACAGAAGTAGCGGGGGACTAGGGAACAATGAGCAGTTCTTC.

The J gene is TRBJ2-7, the V gene TRBV7-3; D is unresolved. From germline, CDR1 is SGHTA and CDR2 FQGTGA. This CDR3 has 14 amino acids. Trimming shortened V by 1 base and J by 3 bases, and 10 bases separated the two germline ends. DNA for the CDR3: TGTGCCAGCAGCTTAAATCGGCTAGACTACGAGCAGTACTTC. Amino acids: CASSLNRLDYEQYF. The whole variable domain, filled in from reference TRBV7-3 and TRBJ2-7, reads GAGVSQTPSNKVTEKGKYVELRCDPISGHTALYWYRQSLGQGPEFLIYFQGTGAADDSGLPNDRFFAVRPEGSVSTLKIQRTERGDSAVYLCASSLNRLDYEQYFGPGTRLTVT.

This clone is a singleton in its sample. The chain has TRBV30 and TRBJ1-2; 8 bases fit TRBD1. The CDR3 loop spans 12 amino acids. Germline V gene sequence: CDR1 GTSNPN, CDR2 SVGIG (reference sequence). The V and J ends lost 7 bases and 4 bases, in that order; junction bases with no gene match: 5. Here the CDR3 reads CAYPGGLYGYTF. CDR3 coding DNA: TGTGCCTACCCAGGGGGCCTCTATGGCTACACCTTC.

This rearrangement joins TRBV7-3 to TRBJ1-6; 7 nucleotides line up with TRBD1. V dropped 1 base and J dropped 6; count of bases not matched to a gene: 3. Germline CDR1 and CDR2: SGHTA and FQGTGA. CDR3 length: 15 residues. CDR3 region: CASSLRGTANSPLHF. The CDR3 DNA is TGTGCCAGCAGCTTAAGGGGGACAGCTAATTCACCCCTCCACTTT.

This clone was seen just once. This chain connects TRBV7-2 to TRBJ1-2; 7 nucleotides line up with TRBD1. This CDR3 spans 13 amino acids. Germline V CDR1 and CDR2: SGHTA, FQGNSA. V was pared by 4 bases and J by 2 bases, with 1 base of the junction left unmatched. DNA for the CDR3: TGTGCCAGCAGCTGGGGACAGAACTATGGCTACACCTTC. Translated, it gives CASSWGQNYGYTF.

This chain uses TRBV14 with TRBJ1-2; D is ambiguous. The germline V gene has CDR1 SGHDN and CDR2 FVKESK. The CDR3 contains 14 residues. V was trimmed by 2 bases and J by 4 bases, leaving 11 bases between them. CDR3 sequence reads: CASSQLDSSYGYTF. The CDR3 DNA follows: TGTGCCAGCAGCCAACTTGACTCATCCTATGGCTACACCTTC. The complete variable domain, with remaining parts taken from reference TRBV14 and TRBJ1-2, reads EAGVTQFPSHSVIEKGQTVTLRCDPISGHDNLYWYRRVMGKEIKFLLHFVKESKQDESGMPNNRFLAERTGGTYSTLKVQPAELEDSGVYFCASSQLDSSYGYTFGSGTRLTVV.

The chain uses TRBV13 and TRBJ2-3; the D gene is possibly TRBD2 (7 bases). CDR1 is PRHDT and CDR2 is FYEKMQ in the germline V gene (reference sequence). Trimming left V 2 bases short and J 5 bases short, with 14 bases between. The CDR3 runs 15 residues. Written as DNA, the CDR3 is TGTGCCAGCAGCTTACGGGGGGCCTCGGGAGATACGCAGTATTTT. Amino acid sequence: CASSLRGASGDTQYF.